The following is a T cell receptor beta chain sequence with its context. The antigen remains unidentified. The data were obtained in a study of T cell responses to AZD1222 COVID-19 vaccine. The CDR3 runs 15 residues. Germline-derived CDR1 and CDR2 are MNHEY and SVGAGI. V was pared by 5 bases and J by 3 bases, with 7 bases of the junction left unmatched. Study-wide points: Clonal diversity was possibly underestimated; the donors were predominantly white British and more often female.

TCRdb's table, derived via immunoSEQ multiplex PCR, lists solely in-frame clones and lacks some. Found here are some 130,000 clones, 90% of them singletons; the top ten hold 6.9%. This sequence originates from an adult in good health. The V and J genes are TRBV6-5 and TRBJ2-1, with 7 bases matching TRBD2. The material sequenced was peripheral blood, taken on day 0 of AZD1222 vaccination. CDR3 sequence: CASSTYGLDYNEQFF. The CDR3 DNA sequence: TGTGCCAGCAGTACCTACGGACTAGACTACAATGAGCAGTTCTTC.